This T cell receptor beta chain comes out of a study of CXCR3-negative and CXCR3-positive naive CD8 T cells. This clonotype registers medium-sized by frequency. Its antigen is not known. In preparing the TRB cDNA libraries, 5' RACE with UMI labels was used. TCRdb reprocessed the 5' RACE reads and reports one entry per CDR3 protein, with no DNA. The sample data list fewer than 3,000 distinct CDR3 sequences. Researchers sorted approximately 290,000 cells of each CD8+ T cell subset in triplicate. This CDR3 is 15 amino acids long. Per the germline V gene, CDR1 is SQVTM and CDR2 is ANQGSEA. Overall study findings and caveats: Partial loss of CXCR3 expression followed cryopreservation; most assays used fresh PBMCs. More hydrophobic TRB CDR3s occurred in CXCR3-positive than in CXCR3-negative naive cells. Within a donor, both naive subsets shared TRBV-TRBJ usage, unlike memory cells.

Specimen: naive CXCR3+ CD8+ T cells from blood. Documented subset: CD45RO-CCR7+CD27+CD95- naive CD8+ T cells expressing CXCR3 (TNR3+). This sequence joins TRBV29-1 and TRBJ2-7; TCRdb's D gene call, TRBD1, goes unchecked for lack of DNA. The source is a human donor in good health. Some clones in this sample may be carry-over from other donors' samples. CDR3 amino acids: CSVYEEWTGGREQYF.